The 21 T cell receptor beta chains presented below share a single source sample, sequenced in a study of PD-1 blockade in classical Hodgkin lymphoma. This sample's time point: cycle 4 day 1 (C4D1), after six to seven weeks of nivolumab. No patient escaped relapse after autologous stem cell transplantation, and brentuximab vedotin exposure varied. Using immunoSEQ multiplex PCR, the repertoire was profiled, and TCRdb retains in-frame clones only, with some absent. The sample lists some 33,000 clones; 72% were seen once. The specimen comprised peripheral blood mononuclear cells (PBMCs), sampled before the fourth cycle of nivolumab. These receptors were collected from a human donor with classical Hodgkin lymphoma.

J is TRBJ1-2 and V is TRBV4-3, with 7 bases fitting TRBD1. Trimming at V came to 0 bases and at J to 4 bases, leaving 2 bases not matched to a gene. Germline assignment: CDR1 LGHNA and CDR2 YSLEER. The CDR3 sequence is 14 residues long. The CDR3 sequence: CASSQENRGYGYTF. Written as DNA, the CDR3 is TGCGCCAGCAGCCAAGAAAACAGGGGCTATGGCTACACCTTC.

This sequence joins TRBV9 and TRBJ1-5; D remains ambiguous. With 0 bases removed from V and 0 bases from J, the gap between germline ends came to 7 bases. The CDR3 spans 15 residues. CDR1 SGDLS and CDR2 YYNGEE come from the germline V gene. CDR3 in amino acids: CASSVAGYSNQPQHF. CDR3 DNA sequence: TGTGCCAGCAGCGTAGCCGGGTATAGCAATCAGCCCCAGCATTTT.

The V call is TRBV27, the J call TRBJ1-1; D is undetermined. The CDR3 has 13 amino acids. Germline CDR1 reads MNHEY; CDR2 reads SMNVEV (reference sequence). V lost 2 bases and J lost 1, with 5 bases in between. CDR3 coding DNA: TGTGCCAGCAGTTTAGGAGGGAACACTGAAGCTTTCTTT. It yields the protein CASSLGGNTEAFF.

The chain employs TRBV30 and TRBJ1-1; D is perhaps TRBD1 (5 bases). CDR1 GTSNPN and CDR2 SVGIG come from the germline V gene (reference sequence). The CDR3 has 15 residues. V lost 0 bases to trimming and J lost 0 bases, with 11 bases between them. DNA for the CDR3: TGTGCCTGGAGTGTTAGGGGCCTCATGAACACTGAAGCTTTCTTT. It encodes CAWSVRGLMNTEAFF. Complete variable domain (other parts from reference TRBV30 and TRBJ1-1): SQTIHQWPATLVQPVGSPLSLECTVEGTSNPNLYWYRQAAGRGLQLLFYSVGIGQISSEVPQNLSASRPQDRQFILSSKKLLLSDSGFYLCAWSVRGLMNTEAFFGQGTRLTVV.

In nucleotides, the CDR3 is TGTGCCAGCACTCGACTAGCGGGAGGGCCGAATGAGCAGTTCTTC. Protein: CASTRLAGGPNEQFF. The genes are TRBV6-1 and TRBJ2-1; 14 bases align to TRBD2. The trim removed 7 bases at V and 7 bases at J, leaving 6 bases unmatched. Germline V lookup: CDR1 MNHNS, CDR2 SASEGT. This CDR3 comprises 15 residues.

V is TRBV7-2 and J is TRBJ1-5; D is unclear. V gave up 5 bases and J gave up 1 base, with 9 bases separating them. CDR3 length equals 14 residues. The germline gives CDR1 SGHTA, CDR2 FQGNSA. As DNA, the CDR3 is TGTGCCAGCAGCCCAACATTCAGCAATCAGCCCCAGCATTTT. Amino acid sequence: CASSPTFSNQPQHF.

A remark on this clone: Within the sample, other DNA sequences also encode this same CDR3. The V and J genes are TRBV27 and TRBJ2-7; D possibly corresponds to TRBD2 (6 bases). This CDR3 region has 14 residues. Germline lookup yields CDR1 MNHEY and CDR2 SMNVEV (reference sequence). The V end lost 4 bases, the J end lost 0 bases, and 10 bases lay between the germline ends. The CDR3 protein is CASSSTAGSYEQYF. The CDR3 nucleotides are TGTGCCAGCAGTTCTACAGCGGGCTCCTACGAGCAGTACTTC.

This clone was found a few times. This chain joins TRBV28 and TRBJ2-7, with 7 positions matching TRBD2. The germline gives CDR1 MDHEN, CDR2 SYDVKM. V was pared by 3 bases and J by 3 bases, with 11 bases of the junction left unmatched. This CDR3 contains 16 residues. The CDR3 DNA reads TGTGCCAGCAGTTTCGGCGCGGGAGAAGGGTTCTACGAGCAGTACTTC. The encoded protein is CASSFGAGEGFYEQYF.

The genes are TRBV6-5 and TRBJ2-2; no reliable D call. Between the trimmed V and J ends, which lost 8 bases and 2 bases, there was a span of 12 bases. Germline CDR1 is MNHEY and CDR2 is SVGAGI. The CDR3 extends over 14 amino acids. The CDR3 nucleotides read TGTGCCAGCCGAGATTATCCTAACACCGGGGAGCTGTTTTTT. Its protein is CASRDYPNTGELFF.

By its share, this clone is medium-sized. V usage is TRBV4-1 and J usage is TRBJ2-7, with 8 positions matching TRBD2. The CDR3 sequence is 15 residues long. The V segment lost 1 base and the J segment 11 bases; nucleotides outside the gene matches: 13. Germline V gene data show CDR1 as MGHRA and CDR2 as YSYEKL. CDR3 bases: TGCGCCAGCAGCCAAGGGACCGGGAGGGCCCTCGAAAAGTACTTC. This encodes CASSQGTGRALEKYF.

The table lists this clone with a count of one. The V call is TRBV7-9, the J call TRBJ2-5; D gene uncertain. V was pared by 3 bases and J by 4 bases, with 6 bases between. Germline lookup yields CDR1 SEHNR and CDR2 FQNEAQ (reference sequence). This CDR3 is built from 12 residues. CDR3 nucleotide sequence: TGTGCCAGCAGCTTGCGAGGAGAGACCCAGTACTTC. Encoded protein: CASSLRGETQYF. Full variable domain (rest looked up from reference TRBV7-9 and TRBJ2-5): DTGVSQNPRHKITKRGQNVTFRCDPISEHNRLYWYRQTLGQGPEFLTYFQNEAQLEKSRLLSDRFSAERPKGSFSTLEIQRTEQGDSAMYLCASSLRGETQYFGPGTRLLVL.

The chain's CDR3 is CASSVQGITYEQYF. The CDR3 bases are TGTGCCAGCAGCGTACAGGGCATTACCTACGAGCAGTACTTC. The chain joins TRBV7-2 to TRBJ2-7, with D tentatively TRBD1 (6 bases). CDR3 length: 14 residues. Germline CDR1 reads SGHTA; CDR2 reads FQGNSA. V lost 5 bases and J lost 2, with 13 bases in between.

V usage is TRBV7-3 and J usage is TRBJ2-1; TRBD2 agrees at 8 bases. Per germline, CDR1 SGHTA and CDR2 FQGTGA. J was trimmed by 6 bases and V by 4 bases; bases with no gene match: 5. This CDR3 is 14 amino acids long. DNA of the CDR3: TGTGCCAGCAGCTCTCCGGGACTAGGCAATGAGCAGTTCTTC. It is translated as CASSSPGLGNEQFF.

This clone was seen more than once but under ten times. The chain carries TRBV15 and TRBJ2-5; D unclear. Trimming left V 0 bases short and J 6 bases short, with 8 bases between. The CDR3 has 13 amino acids. Germline lookup yields CDR1 LNHNV and CDR2 YYDKDF (reference sequence). The CDR3 loop reads CATSRDWLKTQYF. The CDR3 region has the DNA TGTGCCACCAGCAGAGATTGGTTGAAGACCCAGTACTTC.

V and J are TRBV27 and TRBJ1-6; TRBD1 might be the D (5 bases). The CDR3 spans 16 residues. V lost 3 bases and J lost 3, with 12 bases in between. Germline V gene sequence: CDR1 MNHEY, CDR2 SMNVEV (reference sequence). The DNA of the CDR3 is TGTGCCAGCAGTTTGGGAGGACACTTCTATAATTCACCCCTCCACTTT. Amino acids: CASSLGGHFYNSPLHF.

The V gene is TRBV9, the J gene TRBJ1-3; no definite D call. Germline CDR1 reads SGDLS; CDR2 reads YYNGEE. V shed 0 bases and J shed 0 bases, with 7 bases lying between them. The CDR3 spans 15 residues. CDR3 sequence (DNA): TGTGCCAGCAGCGTAGGAGGCTACTCTGGAAACACCATATATTTT. Its translation is CASSVGGYSGNTIYF.

The chain employs TRBV5-1 and TRBJ2-5; TRBD1 matches 7 bases. After removal of 2 bases from V and 3 bases from J, the junction contained 4 bases not matched to a gene. The CDR3 contains 14 residues. The germline V gene encodes CDR1 SGHRS and CDR2 YFSETQ. In nucleotides, the CDR3 is TGCGCCAGCAGCTTCGGGACAGTGGAAGAGACCCAGTACTTC. Translating it yields CASSFGTVEETQYF.

The rearrangement uses TRBV7-2 and TRBJ2-1; 7 bases line up with TRBD1. Germline CDR1 is SGHTA and CDR2 is FQGNSA. The CDR3 loop spans 17 amino acids. The V segment lost 1 base and the J segment 0 bases; nucleotides outside the gene matches: 6. CDR3 region: CASSLVPGGSSYNEQFF. The CDR3 DNA is TGTGCCAGCAGCTTAGTCCCAGGGGGAAGCTCCTACAATGAGCAGTTCTTC.

The V call is TRBV14, the J call TRBJ1-4; TRBD1 agrees at 8 bases. Unmatched junction bases numbered 11, after V lost 4 bases and J lost 7 bases. Germline V gene sequence: CDR1 SGHDN, CDR2 FVKESK. This CDR3 has 16 residues. The CDR3 sequence: CASSPTDRANGEKLFF. CDR3 sequence (DNA): TGTGCCAGCAGCCCCACGGACAGGGCGAACGGTGAAAAACTGTTTTTT.

This clone was recorded once. The CDR3: CASSPTSMSREGYEQYF. CDR3 DNA: TGCGCCAGCAGCCCTACGTCGATGAGCAGGGAGGGCTACGAGCAGTACTTC. The rearrangement joins TRBV4-3 to TRBJ2-7; 7 nucleotides agree with TRBD2. This CDR3 has 17 residues. CDR1 is LGHNA and CDR2 is YSLEER in the germline V gene. The J segment lost 3 bases and the V segment lost 4 bases, leaving 15 bases of the junction unmatched.

The chain employs TRBV7-2 and TRBJ1-3; a possible D gene is TRBD1 (6 bases). In germline, CDR1 is SGHTA, CDR2 FQGNSA. The CDR3 is made up of 15 amino acids. V was clipped by 5 bases and J by 4 bases, with 15 bases between them. The CDR3 here is CASSVETGPGNTIYF. DNA of the CDR3: TGTGCCAGCAGCGTTGAAACAGGGCCCGGAAACACCATATATTTT.